The 2 T cell receptor beta chains below all came from one sample that was sequenced in a study of blood T cell repertoires in COVID-19 (dated by TCRdb to 2020 to 2021). The library was produced with the immunoSEQ multiplex PCR assay. The source is immuneACCESS, and TCRdb retained only in-frame sequences with V and J called. Part of the clones is not carried over; for the studies checked, unresolved V genes explain less than half of this, and the remainder is unexplained. This sample holds hundreds of thousands of clones; 65% to 90% were observed only once. The ten largest clones add up to approximately 5.1% of the sample. The sequenced sample consisted of peripheral blood. The receptors were sampled from a man over 45 with COVID-19, enrolled during active disease.

This clone has a handful of counts. The chain employs TRBV19 and TRBJ2-1, with 10 bases that match TRBD2. Germline CDR1 is LNHDA and CDR2 is SQIVND (reference sequence). J gave up 8 bases and V 5 bases, and 9 bases lay outside the gene matches. The CDR3 spans 15 residues. The CDR3 loop reads CASSPGLAGVDEQFF. In nucleotides, the CDR3 is TGTGCCAGTAGTCCCGGCCTAGCGGGGGTCGATGAGCAGTTCTTC.

The CDR3 loop reads CASSPPLRGGETQYF. CDR3 nucleotides: TGTGCCAGCTCACCACCGTTACGAGGGGGAGAGACCCAGTACTTC. This chain links TRBV18 with TRBJ2-5, with a tentative D call TRBD1 (6 bases). This CDR3 is built from 15 residues. Trimming took 0 bases from V and 4 from J, leaving 12 bases between them. Germline lookup yields CDR1 KGHSH and CDR2 LQKENI.